The clone carrying this T cell receptor (beta chain) has more than one count but fewer than ten. The antigen remains unidentified. The trim removed 4 bases at V and 4 bases at J, leaving 5 bases unmatched. Germline assignment: CDR1 MRHNA and CDR2 SNTAGT. This CDR3 is 16 amino acids long. Time point described: newly diagnosed, previously untreated cHL patient sample. A comparison was provided by newly diagnosed, untreated classical Hodgkin lymphoma PBMCs. Repertoires were generated with immunoSEQ multiplex PCR, while TCRdb's copy carries only in-frame clones and drops some. This sample has about 16,000 clones, with 80% to 90% found just once. This sample stems from a study of PD-1 blockade in classical Hodgkin lymphoma. Study results and limitations: Why repertoires differed is undefined; disease activity or prior therapy possibly contributed. Diminished baseline TCR diversity has been reported in newly diagnosed patients relative to healthy donors.

The clonotype was recovered from a human donor with classical Hodgkin lymphoma. The sequencing sample was made of peripheral blood mononuclear cells (PBMCs). The V gene is TRBV6-4, the J gene TRBJ2-2; 11 bases are a match to TRBD2. CDR3 coding DNA: TGTGCCAGCAGTGCCGGGACTAGCGGCCGCACCGGGGAGCTGTTTTTT. Amino acids: CASSAGTSGRTGELFF.